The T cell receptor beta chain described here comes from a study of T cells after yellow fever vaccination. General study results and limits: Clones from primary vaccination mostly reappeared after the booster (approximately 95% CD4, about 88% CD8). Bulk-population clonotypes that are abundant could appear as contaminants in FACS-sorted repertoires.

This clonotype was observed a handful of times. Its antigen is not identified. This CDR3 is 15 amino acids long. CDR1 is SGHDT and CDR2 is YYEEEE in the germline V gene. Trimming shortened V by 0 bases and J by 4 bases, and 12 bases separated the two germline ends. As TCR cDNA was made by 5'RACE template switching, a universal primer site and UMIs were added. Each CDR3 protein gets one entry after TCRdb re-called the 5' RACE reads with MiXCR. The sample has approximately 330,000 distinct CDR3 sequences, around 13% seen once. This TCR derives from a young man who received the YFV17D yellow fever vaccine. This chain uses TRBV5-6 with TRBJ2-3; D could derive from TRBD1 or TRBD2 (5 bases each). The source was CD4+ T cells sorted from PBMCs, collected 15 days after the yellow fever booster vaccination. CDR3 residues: CASSLGPRDADTQYF. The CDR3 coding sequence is TGTGCCAGCAGCTTGGGCCCCAGGGACGCAGATACGCAGTATTTT.